One sample yielded the 27 T cell receptor beta chains listed below, sequenced in a study of regulatory dendritic cells for organ transplantation. The data were produced by immunoSEQ multiplex PCR, yet TCRdb's version contains in-frame clones alone and is incomplete. The sample holds 25,000 to 30,000 clones, less than 85% seen once. The specimen sequenced was naive CD8+ T cells from blood. Stated subset: CD45RA+ naive T cells. The receptors were gathered from a human donor in good health.

The gene calls are TRBV5-4 and TRBJ1-1, with D perhaps matching TRBD1 (6 bases). CDR1 is SGHNT and CDR2 is YYREEE in the germline V gene (reference sequence). Trimming shortened V by 0 bases and J by 3 bases, and 12 bases separated the two germline ends. The CDR3 runs 15 residues. CDR3 DNA sequence: TGTGCCAGCAGCTTGGAGTACAGGGAAGACACTGAAGCTTTCTTT. This translates into CASSLEYREDTEAFF.

This clone has a handful of counts. The V gene is TRBV4-1, the J gene TRBJ1-1; 8 bases line up with TRBD1. CDR3 length: 15 residues. Germline values: CDR1 MGHRA, CDR2 YSYEKL. The ends lost 3 bases at V and 3 bases at J; junction bases unmatched: 6. The CDR3, as DNA: TGCGCCAGCAGCCACCTGGACAGGGTGGACACTGAAGCTTTCTTT. Amino acids: CASSHLDRVDTEAFF.

CDR3 protein: CASRRSIQDTQYF. CDR3 coding DNA: TGTGCCAGCAGGAGGTCTATCCAAGATACGCAGTATTTT. The chain carries TRBV6-1 and TRBJ2-3; no clear D. V gave up 6 bases and J gave up 5 bases, with 12 bases separating them. Per germline, CDR1 MNHNS and CDR2 SASEGT. This CDR3 region has 13 residues.

This chain connects TRBV6-5 to TRBJ2-1; TRBD1 aligns across 7 bases. This CDR3 region has 13 residues. Losses at the gene ends were 0 bases for V and 7 bases for J; bases not matched to a gene: 0. CDR1 is MNHEY, CDR2 SVGAGI, per germline. For the CDR3, the DNA is TGTGCCAGCAGTTACTCGGACAGGAATGAGCAGTTCTTC. Encoded protein: CASSYSDRNEQFF.

The chain has TRBV5-1 and TRBJ2-7, with a tentative D call TRBD2 (6 bases). From germline, CDR1 is SGHRS and CDR2 YFSETQ. V was shortened by 2 bases and J by 4 bases, with 16 bases between the two germline ends. This CDR3 has 15 residues. The CDR3 is CASSFFGGEVYEQYF. The CDR3 nucleotides read TGCGCCAGCAGCTTTTTCGGAGGGGAAGTTTACGAGCAGTACTTC.

The CDR3 coding sequence is TGTGCCAGCAGCCCCCGGACAGCATCCTACGAGCAGTACTTC. Amino acid sequence: CASSPRTASYEQYF. This chain connects TRBV9 to TRBJ2-7; weak D call: TRBD1 (6 bases). Trimming left V 4 bases short and J 1 base short, with 12 bases between. CDR1 SGDLS and CDR2 YYNGEE come from the germline V gene. This CDR3 region has 14 residues.

This clone appeared a few times. The gene calls are TRBV11-3 and TRBJ2-2; 7 bases match TRBD2. This CDR3 has 14 amino acids. Germline V gene data show CDR1 as SGHNT and CDR2 as YENEEA. V dropped 4 bases and J dropped 5; count of bases not matched to a gene: 4. The CDR3 is CASSSGGLTGELFF. CDR3 DNA: TGTGCCAGCAGCTCCGGGGGGTTGACCGGGGAGCTGTTTTTT.

The chain uses TRBV7-9 and TRBJ2-5, with D possibly matching TRBD1 (5 bases). The V gene's germline CDR1 is SEHNR and CDR2 FQNEAQ (reference sequence). CDR3 length: 12 amino acids. Trimming shortened V by 5 bases and J by 7 bases, and 11 bases separated the two germline ends. CDR3 sequence (DNA): TGTGCCAGCAGCCAGGGTCTTGGGACCCAGTACTTC. This codes for CASSQGLGTQYF.

CDR3 sequence reads: CASSQGTGEGTQYF. The CDR3 nucleotides read TGCGCCAGCAGCCAAGGGACAGGGGAAGGGACCCAGTACTTC. The chain is built from TRBV4-3 and TRBJ2-5; 9 bases match TRBD1. Germline trimming cut 1 base from V and 7 bases from J; bases unmatched to any gene: 4. This CDR3 region has 14 residues. The V gene's germline CDR1 is LGHNA and CDR2 YSLEER.

This clone has just a few counts. This chain links TRBV7-9 with TRBJ2-7; D is uncertain. CDR3 length: 13 amino acids. V gave up 8 bases and J gave up 0 bases, with 11 bases separating them. The V gene's germline CDR1 is SEHNR and CDR2 FQNEAQ (reference sequence). This CDR3 is CASSPTRSYEQYF. The CDR3 DNA reads as TGTGCCAGCTCCCCTACTCGCTCCTACGAGCAGTACTTC. Full variable domain (missing parts from reference TRBV7-9 and TRBJ2-7): DTGVSQNPRHKITKRGQNVTFRCDPISEHNRLYWYRQTLGQGPEFLTYFQNEAQLEKSRLLSDRFSAERPKGSFSTLEIQRTEQGDSAMYLCASSPTRSYEQYFGPGTRLTVT.

This clone was picked up one time. The J gene is TRBJ2-2, the V gene TRBV11-1, with TRBD2 matching over 7 bases. The junction had 3 bases not matched to a gene; V was cut back by 2 bases and J by 0 bases. Germline V gene data show CDR1 as SGHAT and CDR2 as FQDESV (reference sequence). The CDR3 sequence is 16 residues long. The CDR3: CASSLRRGANTGELFF. The CDR3 DNA is TGTGCCAGCAGCTTACGCCGGGGGGCGAACACCGGGGAGCTGTTTTTT.

The rearrangement joins TRBV7-9 to TRBJ2-7; TRBD2 might be the D (5 bases). Between the trimmed V and J ends, which lost 4 bases and 3 bases, there was a span of 10 bases. This CDR3 region has 13 residues. Germline V gene sequence: CDR1 SEHNR, CDR2 FQNEAQ (reference sequence). Here the CDR3 reads CASSSPGFYEQYF. The DNA for the CDR3 is TGTGCCAGCAGCTCGCCGGGATTCTACGAGCAGTACTTC.

The chain couples TRBV5-5 to TRBJ1-5; perhaps TRBD1 as D (5 bases). The CDR3 extends over 13 amino acids. Between the trimmed V and J ends, which lost 4 bases and 4 bases, there was a span of 9 bases. Germline CDR1 reads SGHKS; CDR2 reads YYEKEE (reference sequence). The DNA for the CDR3 is TGTGCCAGCAGCCCCGCAGGGAATCAGCCCCAGCATTTT. It is translated as CASSPAGNQPQHF.

The chain combines TRBV25-1 with TRBJ1-1, with a tentative D call TRBD1 (6 bases). The V end was cut by 3 bases, the J end by 2 bases, with 10 bases between. The CDR3 spans 14 residues. The V gene's germline CDR1 is MGHDK and CDR2 SYGVNS. CDR3 amino acids: CASSDWGRNTEAFF. For the CDR3, the DNA is TGTGCCAGCAGTGATTGGGGGCGAAACACTGAAGCTTTCTTT.

The chain uses TRBV25-1 and TRBJ1-4; a weak D match, TRBD1 (5 bases). The CDR3 length is 10 residues. V gave up 8 bases and J gave up 8 bases, with 6 bases separating them. From germline, CDR1 is MGHDK and CDR2 SYGVNS. The CDR3 DNA reads TGTGCCAGCCGGGGGGAAAAACTGTTTTTT. Amino acids: CASRGEKLFF.

This chain connects TRBV6-1 to TRBJ2-3; 11 nucleotides align to TRBD2. With 3 bases clipped from V and 2 bases from J, the junction kept 7 bases outside the gene matches. The CDR3 runs 17 residues. Germline CDR1 reads MNHNS; CDR2 reads SASEGT. This chain's CDR3 is CASSDRLAGGLTDTQYF. Here the CDR3 DNA reads TGTGCCAGCAGTGATAGGCTAGCGGGGGGCCTCACAGATACGCAGTATTTT.

V gene TRBV27 combines with J gene TRBJ1-6, with TRBD1 matching over 7 bases. The CDR3 loop spans 18 amino acids. Germline V gene lookup returns CDR1 MNHEY and CDR2 SMNVEV (reference sequence). The V and J ends lost 6 bases and 4 bases, in that order; junction bases with no gene match: 15. The CDR3 loop reads CASSNYRDSVPYNSPLHF. The CDR3 bases are TGTGCCAGCAGCAACTACCGGGACAGTGTGCCTTATAATTCACCCCTCCACTTT.

This rearrangement joins TRBV5-6 to TRBJ2-1; 7 nucleotides align to TRBD1. V was clipped by 1 base and J by 9 bases; unmatched bases: 1. The CDR3 spans 12 residues. CDR1 is SGHDT and CDR2 is YYEEEE in the germline V gene. The CDR3 sequence is CASSLTGAEQFF. In DNA form, the CDR3 reads TGTGCCAGCAGCTTGACAGGGGCTGAGCAGTTCTTC.

This clone came up once. J is TRBJ1-5 and V is TRBV7-9; D unclear. The V and J ends lost 5 bases and 6 bases respectively, with 11 bases between them. The CDR3 contains 13 residues. Germline CDR1 and CDR2: SEHNR and FQNEAQ (reference sequence). CDR3: CASSRGGFQPQHF. The DNA of the CDR3 is TGTGCCAGCAGCCGAGGAGGATTTCAGCCCCAGCATTTT.

The V and J genes are TRBV6-6 and TRBJ1-2; TRBD1 matches at 7 bases. Germline V CDR1 and CDR2: MNHNY, SVGAGI (reference sequence). Trimming cost V 5 bases and J 4 bases; bases outside gene matches: 7. The CDR3 loop spans 14 amino acids. In nucleotides, the CDR3 is TGTGCCAGCAGTCCCGACAGGGTAGGCTATGGCTACACCTTC. The encoded protein is CASSPDRVGYGYTF.

The V gene is TRBV19, the J gene TRBJ2-5, with TRBD2 matching 11 bases. CDR1 LNHDA and CDR2 SQIVND come from the germline V gene (reference sequence). The CDR3 is 13 residues long. V gave up 6 bases and J gave up 5 bases; unmatched junction bases: 2. CDR3 nucleotide sequence: TGTGCCAGTAGGACTAGCGGGGTTGAGACCCAGTACTTC. Its protein product is CASRTSGVETQYF.

This chain connects TRBV6-6 to TRBJ2-3, with 13 bases fitting TRBD2. Germline trimming cut 6 bases from V and 5 bases from J; bases unmatched to any gene: 5. This CDR3 comprises 15 residues. Germline-derived CDR1 and CDR2 are MNHNY and SVGAGI (reference sequence). The CDR3 DNA is TGTGCCAGCAGCTCAACTAGCGGGGGGGTAGATACGCAGTATTTT. It is translated as CASSSTSGGVDTQYF.

The chain carries TRBV29-1 and TRBJ1-2; D may be TRBD1 (5 bases). CDR1 and CDR2 (germline): SQVTM, ANQGSEA. Trimming cost V 0 bases and J 5 bases, with 16 bases left between them. The CDR3 is made up of 15 amino acids. The CDR3 reads CSVEDFREGQYGYTF. DNA for the CDR3: TGCAGCGTTGAAGATTTTCGGGAGGGGCAATATGGCTACACCTTC.

This clone was seen more than once but under ten times. V and J are TRBV6-6 and TRBJ2-7; D is perhaps TRBD2 (5 bases). The CDR3 is 14 amino acids. V was shortened by 4 bases and J by 2 bases, with 12 bases between the two germline ends. Germline V gives CDR1 MNHNY, CDR2 SVGAGI (reference sequence). CDR3: CASSSPGNTYEQYF. The CDR3 bases are TGTGCCAGCAGTTCCCCGGGGAACACCTACGAGCAGTACTTC.

On this clone: Other nucleotide sequences in the sample specify the same CDR3. The chain employs TRBV5-4 and TRBJ1-6; D may be TRBD1 (5 bases). Trimming cost V 4 bases and J 4 bases, with 18 bases left between them. The CDR3 totals 17 residues. Germline values: CDR1 SGHNT, CDR2 YYREEE (reference sequence). CDR3 amino acids: CASSPGDSSGYNSPLHF. The CDR3 nucleotides read TGTGCCAGCAGCCCCGGGGACTCCTCGGGGTATAATTCACCCCTCCACTTT. Complete variable domain (other parts from reference TRBV5-4 and TRBJ1-6): ETGVTQSPTHLIKTRGQQVTLRCSSQSGHNTVSWYQQALGQGPQFIFQYYREEENGRGNFPPRFSGLQFPNYSSELNVNALELDDSALYLCASSPGDSSGYNSPLHFGNGTRLTVT.

This rearrangement joins TRBV4-1 to TRBJ2-1, with 9 bases that match TRBD2. The CDR3 is made up of 16 amino acids. The germline V gene has CDR1 MGHRA and CDR2 YSYEKL. J lost 2 bases, V lost 2 bases, and 4 bases had no gene match. The CDR3 DNA reads as TGCGCCAGCAGCCAACTAGCGGGGACAGCCTACAATGAGCAGTTCTTC. Translated, it gives CASSQLAGTAYNEQFF.

A single count supports this clone. The chain recombines TRBV9 with TRBJ2-3, with D possibly TRBD1 on 7 matching bases. Per the germline V gene, CDR1 is SGDLS and CDR2 is YYNGEE. The CDR3 loop spans 15 amino acids. Trimming removed 3 bases from V and 6 bases from J, with 17 bases in between. Here the CDR3 DNA reads TGTGCCAGCAGCGAAGCTAGGAGGGGGCTCGATACGCAGTATTTT. Its translation is CASSEARRGLDTQYF. The full variable domain, rest sourced from reference TRBV9 and TRBJ2-3, is DSGVTQTPKHLITATGQRVTLRCSPRSGDLSVYWYQQSLDQGLQFLIQYYNGEERAKGNILERFSAQQFPDLHSELNLSSLELGDSALYFCASSEARRGLDTQYFGPGTRLTVL.